Shown below are 29 T cell receptor beta chains from a single sample sequenced in a study of human T cells and chemical hapten exposure. TCRdb reprocessed the RACE reads via MiXCR and lists one record per CDR3 protein. The table lists hundreds of thousands of distinct CDR3 sequences, more than 5% of them singletons. Time point reported: patch test 2, 6 weeks after DPC sensitization. Treatment defined: therapeutic diphenylcyclopropenone sensitization with weekly scalp DPC. The sequencing here drew on whole blood, taken in connection with sensitization to the hapten diphenylcyclopropenone (DPC). The source of these receptors is a woman in her late teens or twenties with alopecia areata. Some clones in this sample may be carry-over from other donors' samples.

This rearrangement joins TRBV6-2 or TRBV6-3 to TRBJ2-4; TRBD1 matches at 7 bases. Germline V lookup: CDR1 MNHEY, CDR2 SVGEGT. V shed 0 bases, J shed 0 bases, and the junction held 2 bases outside the gene matches. This CDR3 comprises 16 residues. The CDR3 DNA follows: TGTGCCAGCAGTTACTCGGGACAGCCAGCCAAAAACATTCAGTACTTC. As protein: CASSYSGQPAKNIQYF.

J is TRBJ2-3 and V is TRBV7-2; TRBD1 agrees at 8 bases. Germline V gene sequence: CDR1 SGHTA, CDR2 FQGNSA. V gave up 6 bases and J gave up 0 bases; unmatched junction bases: 5. This CDR3 comprises 15 residues. The CDR3 loop is CASSDRGSSTDTQYF. The CDR3 DNA reads TGTGCCAGCAGTGACAGGGGATCAAGCACAGATACGCAGTATTTT.

This clonotype appeared many times. The chain has TRBV7-9 and TRBJ2-3; 11 positions agree with TRBD2. The CDR3 is 15 amino acids. V shed 5 bases and J 4 bases; nucleotides not matched to a gene: 5. Germline-derived CDR1 and CDR2 are SEHNR and FQNEAQ (reference sequence). The CDR3 sequence is CASSGPGLAADTQYF. In DNA, the CDR3 is TGTGCCAGCAGCGGACCGGGACTAGCGGCAGATACGCAGTATTTT.

The chain is built from TRBV6-5 and TRBJ2-3; D gene unclear. The CDR3 spans 11 residues. Germline V lookup: CDR1 MNHEY, CDR2 SVGAGI. Trimming removed 2 bases at V and 9 bases at J, with 6 bases between. The CDR3: CASSYRGTQYF. In DNA form, the CDR3 reads TGTGCCAGCAGTTACAGAGGAACGCAGTATTTT.

This rearrangement joins TRBV11-2 to TRBJ1-1; tentatively, D is TRBD1 (6 bases). Between the trimmed V and J ends, which lost 1 base and 4 bases, there was a span of 13 bases. The CDR3 covers 15 residues. The germline gives CDR1 SGHAT, CDR2 FQNNGV. DNA for the CDR3: TGTGCCAGCAGCTTAGGGCAAGGGGGTCCCACTGAAGCTTTCTTT. Translating gives CASSLGQGGPTEAFF.

This clonotype was detected many times. The rearrangement joins TRBV7-2 to TRBJ1-4; D not resolved. Trimming stripped 5 bases from V and 7 bases from J, with 11 bases between. Per germline, CDR1 SGHTA and CDR2 FQGNSA. This CDR3 comprises 13 residues. The CDR3 loop reads CASSPEQREKLFF. In DNA, the CDR3 is TGTGCCAGCAGCCCGGAACAGCGTGAAAAACTGTTTTTT.

Ten or more counts support this clonotype. The gene calls are TRBV6-6 and TRBJ2-3; 8 positions match TRBD2. The germline CDR1 and CDR2 sequences are MNHNY and SVGAGI (reference sequence). This CDR3 is 16 amino acids long. V dropped 2 bases and J dropped 2; count of bases not matched to a gene: 6. CDR3 bases: TGTGCCAGCAGTTACAGGTCCGGGGGGGCCACAGATACGCAGTATTTT. It codes for CASSYRSGGATDTQYF.

This clonotype has at least ten counts. The rearrangement links TRBV28 to TRBJ1-1; a weak D match, TRBD1 (6 bases). The V end lost 6 bases, the J end lost 4 bases, and 15 bases lay between the germline ends. Germline V lookup: CDR1 MDHEN, CDR2 SYDVKM. There are 14 residues in the CDR3. In DNA, the CDR3 is TGTGCCAGCAGGGGACTAACAGGGCTCACTGAAGCTTTCTTT. Translation gives CASRGLTGLTEAFF.

The chain carries TRBV6-4 and TRBJ2-3; 10 nucleotides agree with TRBD2. This CDR3 contains 16 residues. Germline V gives CDR1 MRHNA, CDR2 SNTAGT. V lost 2 bases to trimming and J lost 4 bases; unmatched junction nucleotides: 6. CDR3 nucleotide sequence: TGTGCCAGCAGTGACCAGCGGGGGGGCCGCGCAGATACGCAGTATTTT. It codes for CASSDQRGGRADTQYF.

This clonotype was counted only a few times. CDR3 in amino acids: CASTLGGRQETQYF. In DNA form, the CDR3 reads TGTGCCAGCACCCTGGGGGGCCGACAAGAGACCCAGTACTTC. The genes are TRBV18 and TRBJ2-5; D possibly matches TRBD1 or TRBD2 (6 bases each). Germline V gene data show CDR1 as KGHSH and CDR2 as LQKENI. The ends were cut back, 8 bases at V and 2 bases at J, with 15 bases in the middle. The CDR3 runs to 14 residues.

This clonotype has ten or more counts. The chain carries TRBV29-1 and TRBJ1-2; D perhaps matches TRBD1 (5 bases). With 6 bases removed from V and 7 bases from J, the gap between germline ends came to 15 bases. Germline CDR1 is SQVTM and CDR2 is ANQGSEA. The CDR3 loop spans 12 amino acids. CDR3 sequence (DNA): TGCAGCGTGGGGGACCGATCACCTGGCTACACCTTC. It codes for CSVGDRSPGYTF.

There are a few counts of this clonotype. The V and J genes are TRBV2 and TRBJ1-4; D is unresolved. Germline-derived CDR1 and CDR2 are SNHLY and FYNNEI. The V end was cut by 6 bases, the J end by 6 bases, with 14 bases between. The CDR3 runs to 14 residues. CDR3 bases: TGTGCCAGCAGGCCGGGTCGGAGGGATGAAAAACTGTTTTTT. Translated: CASRPGRRDEKLFF. Using reference TRBV2 and TRBJ1-4 for the parts outside the CDR3, the full variable domain is EPEVTQTPSHQVTQMGQEVILRCVPISNHLYFYWYRQILGQKVEFLVSFYNNEISEKSEIFDDQFSVERPDGSNFTLKIRSTKLEDSAMYFCASRPGRRDEKLFFGSGTQLSVL.

V and J are TRBV6-2 or TRBV6-3 and TRBJ1-2, with D perhaps matching TRBD1 (6 bases). The CDR3 loop spans 12 amino acids. Trimming removed 6 bases from V and 5 bases from J, with 10 bases in between. In germline, CDR1 is MNHEY, CDR2 SVGEGT. CDR3 residues: CASSRTEYGYTF. The CDR3 DNA reads TGTGCCAGCAGCAGGACAGAGTATGGCTACACCTTC.

There are many counts of this clonotype. The V gene is TRBV29-1, the J gene TRBJ2-1, with 7 bases fitting TRBD1. The CDR3 has 15 residues. Per germline, CDR1 SQVTM and CDR2 ANQGSEA. Germline trimming cut 0 bases from V and 0 bases from J; bases unmatched to any gene: 2. The CDR3 DNA is TGCAGCGTTGAAGATTGGGACAGCTCCTACAATGAGCAGTTCTTC. The encoded protein is CSVEDWDSSYNEQFF.

The chain couples TRBV7-2 to TRBJ2-3; unclear D gene. Germline values: CDR1 SGHTA, CDR2 FQGNSA. Trimming left V 3 bases short and J 6 bases short, with 10 bases between. CDR3 length: 13 amino acids. DNA of the CDR3: TGTGCCAGCAGCTTCATGGCCGTGGATACGCAGTATTTT. This encodes CASSFMAVDTQYF.

This clonotype was detected only a few times. The chain links TRBV10-3 to TRBJ2-2; D gene uncertain. This CDR3 region has 16 residues. Between the trimmed V and J ends, which lost 2 bases and 0 bases, there was a span of 10 bases. Germline V gene data show CDR1 as ENHRY and CDR2 as SYGVKD. The CDR3 bases are TGTGCCATCAGTGAGGCTGGCGGTTCGAACACCGGGGAGCTGTTTTTT. Translating gives CAISEAGGSNTGELFF.

This clonotype came up many times. The chain employs TRBV20-1 and TRBJ1-6; D is possibly TRBD1 (6 bases). The CDR3 spans 17 residues. Per germline, CDR1 DFQATT and CDR2 SNEGSKA (reference sequence). The V end lost 1 base, the J end lost 0 bases, and 13 bases lay between the germline ends. The CDR3 DNA follows: TGCAGTGCTAGAGGCCGGAGGACAGTCTCCTATAATTCACCCCTCCACTTT. This gives the protein CSARGRRTVSYNSPLHF.

In its sample, this clonotype was seen many times. This sequence joins TRBV28 and TRBJ1-1; D is uncertain. Trimming left V 4 bases short and J 4 bases short, with 4 bases between. The CDR3 loop spans 11 amino acids. Germline CDR1 and CDR2: MDHEN and SYDVKM. The CDR3 is CASSWVTEAFF. The CDR3 nucleotides read TGTGCCAGCAGTTGGGTCACTGAAGCTTTCTTT.

The chain recombines TRBV4-2 with TRBJ1-4; no clear D. In germline, CDR1 is LGHNA, CDR2 YNFKEQ. V was trimmed by 0 bases and J by 4 bases, leaving 6 bases between them. This CDR3 has 14 residues. The CDR3 DNA follows: TGTGCCAGCAGCCAAGATGAGCTTAATGAAAAACTGTTTTTT. Protein: CASSQDELNEKLFF.

V usage is TRBV2 and J usage is TRBJ1-1, with D perhaps matching TRBD1 (5 bases). Between the trimmed V and J ends, which lost 6 bases and 1 base, there was a span of 15 bases. The CDR3 runs to 15 residues. CDR1 is SNHLY and CDR2 is FYNNEI in the germline V gene. CDR3 bases: TGTGCCAGCAGCCCGGGGGGAGGATCGAACACTGAAGCTTTCTTT. It encodes CASSPGGGSNTEAFF.

There are a few counts of this clonotype. The chain couples TRBV29-1 to TRBJ2-7; TRBD1 matches 7 bases. CDR1 SQVTM and CDR2 ANQGSEA come from the germline V gene. The J segment lost 2 bases and the V segment lost 1 base, leaving 5 bases of the junction unmatched. There are 14 residues in the CDR3. The CDR3 sequence is CSVEAYRGAYEQYF. The CDR3 nucleotides are TGCAGCGTTGAAGCGTACAGGGGAGCCTACGAGCAGTACTTC.

This clonotype was seen only a few times. The chain is built from TRBV6-2 or TRBV6-3 and TRBJ2-4, with TRBD1 matching over 8 bases. Germline CDR1 and CDR2: MNHEY and SVGEGT. The CDR3 loop spans 14 amino acids. The J segment lost 8 bases and the V segment lost 4 bases, leaving 7 bases of the junction unmatched. CDR3 sequence: CASSSRQGIDIQYF. The CDR3 nucleotides read TGTGCCAGCAGTTCGAGACAGGGGATAGACATTCAGTACTTC.

At least ten counts were recorded for this clonotype. The chain has TRBV4-3 and TRBJ1-1, with D tentatively TRBD1 (5 bases). This CDR3 has 16 amino acids. Per the germline V gene, CDR1 is LGHNA and CDR2 is YSLEER. With 0 bases removed from V and 5 bases from J, the gap between germline ends came to 16 bases. This chain's CDR3 is CASSQDGLGVGTEAFF. CDR3 DNA sequence: TGCGCCAGCAGCCAAGATGGATTGGGGGTTGGGACTGAAGCTTTCTTT.

This clonotype was observed a few times. This rearrangement joins TRBV7-9 to TRBJ1-3; D gene uncertain. The V and J ends lost 2 bases and 5 bases respectively, with 7 bases between them. This CDR3 is built from 13 residues. Germline lookup yields CDR1 SEHNR and CDR2 FQNEAQ (reference sequence). DNA for the CDR3: TGTGCCAGCAGCTTACCTCCTAGAAACACCATATATTTT. Protein sequence: CASSLPPRNTIYF.

This clonotype has more than one count but fewer than ten. This rearrangement joins TRBV19 to TRBJ2-1; D may be TRBD2 (6 bases). The CDR3 consists of 13 residues. Trimming took 7 bases from V and 7 from J, leaving 14 bases between them. Germline V gene sequence: CDR1 LNHDA, CDR2 SQIVND (reference sequence). In nucleotides, the CDR3 is TGTGCCAGTAAAGACGGGGGACGAAATGAGCAGTTCTTC. Translating it yields CASKDGGRNEQFF.

This clonotype was seen at least ten times. The rearrangement uses TRBV12-3 or TRBV12-4 and TRBJ2-6, with D possibly being TRBD2 (5 bases). Trimming took off 9 bases at V and 2 bases at J, with 11 bases between the two ends. This CDR3 contains 14 residues. CDR3 sequence (DNA): TGTGCCAGGCGGGTAGGGCCTGGGGCCAACGTCCTGACTTTC. This translates into CARRVGPGANVLTF.

This clonotype has at least ten counts. This chain uses TRBV29-1 with TRBJ1-4; no firm D call. Between the trimmed V and J ends, which lost 8 bases and 6 bases, there was a span of 19 bases. Germline loops: CDR1 SQVTM, CDR2 ANQGSEA. This CDR3 region has 14 residues. CDR3: CSSGLWQDDEKLFF. The CDR3 DNA is TGCAGCTCCGGGCTCTGGCAGGACGATGAAAAACTGTTTTTT.

This clonotype was counted only a few times. The V call is TRBV4-3, the J call TRBJ1-6, with 10 positions matching TRBD1. CDR3 length: 16 residues. CDR1 is LGHNA and CDR2 is YSLEER in the germline V gene. The junction had 5 bases not matched to a gene; V was cut back by 3 bases and J by 6 bases. The CDR3 protein is CASSHDRGLINSPLHF. The CDR3 DNA follows: TGCGCCAGCAGCCACGACAGGGGGCTTATTAATTCACCCCTCCACTTT.

The V gene is TRBV7-9, the J gene TRBJ2-3; 7 bases line up with TRBD1. Trimming at V came to 5 bases and at J to 2 bases, leaving 10 bases not matched to a gene. Germline lookup yields CDR1 SEHNR and CDR2 FQNEAQ (reference sequence). The CDR3 is 16 residues long. CDR3 coding DNA: TGTGCCAGCAGCCTAGGACAGGTAGTTTCCACAGATACGCAGTATTTT. This translates into CASSLGQVVSTDTQYF.